This T cell receptor beta chain was sequenced during a study of CD8+CD57+ T cells in acquired aplastic anemia. According to the study, genomic DNA was the template for TCR beta VDJ and CDR3 profiling. TCRdb passed the reads through MiXCR, listing each CDR3 protein once. Of roughly 130,000 distinct CDR3 sequences listed, over 45% are singletons. Between the trimmed V and J ends, which lost 2 bases and 6 bases, there was a span of 1 base. CDR1 and CDR2 (germline): ENHRY, SYGVKD. CDR3 length: 11 amino acids. The chain is built from TRBV10-3 and TRBJ2-2; D call uncertain. This TCR was sampled from a human donor in good health, serving as a control. The sequenced sample was sorted CD4+, CD8+, or CD8+CD57+ T cells (not recorded which) from PBMCs. The CDR3 nucleotides are TGTGCCATCAGTGAGCCCGGGGAGCTGTTTTTT. Its protein product is CAISEPGELFF.